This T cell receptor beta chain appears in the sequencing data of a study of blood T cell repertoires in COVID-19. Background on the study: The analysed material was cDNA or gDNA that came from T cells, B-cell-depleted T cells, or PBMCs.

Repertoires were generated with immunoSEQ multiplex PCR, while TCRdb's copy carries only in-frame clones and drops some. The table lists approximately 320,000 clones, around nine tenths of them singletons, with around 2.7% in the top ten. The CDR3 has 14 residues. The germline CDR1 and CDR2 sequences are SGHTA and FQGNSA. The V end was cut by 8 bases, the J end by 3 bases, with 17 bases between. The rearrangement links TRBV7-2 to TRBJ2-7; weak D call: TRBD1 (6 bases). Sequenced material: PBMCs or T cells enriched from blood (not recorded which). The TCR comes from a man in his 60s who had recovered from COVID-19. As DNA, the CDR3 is TGTGCCAGCGCCCCCAGCAGGGGAATCTACGAGCAGTACTTC. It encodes CASAPSRGIYEQYF.